A selection of T cell receptor beta chains follows, all from one sample in a study of OX40 agonist ivuxolimab in advanced cancers. TCRdb's copy holds only in-frame clones and misses some; the assay was immunoSEQ multiplex PCR. The sample consists of about 70,000 clones, roughly 80% of them appearing once. Here the sequenced sample was CD4+ or CD8+ T cells sorted from blood, taken in a trial of the OX40 agonist ivuxolimab. The origin of the receptors is an adult with an advanced solid tumor such as melanoma, head and neck, liver or kidney cancer. The CDR3 runs from the conserved cysteine through the conserved F or W. A D gene is named only where the DNA matches it firmly. Clone size is not always given. Where it is, it says once, few, many or a class for expanded clones.

TRBV7-3	-	TRBJ2-5	-	CASSFSYEETQYF	TGTGCCAGCAGCTTCTCCTATGAAGAGACCCAGTACTTC
TRBV7-8	-	TRBJ1-2	-	CASSPIFNYGYTF	TGTGCCAGCAGCCCAATCTTTAACTATGGCTACACCTTC
TRBV12-5	-	TRBJ2-3	-	CASGSSRAPGGTDTQYF	TGTGCTAGTGGTTCCTCCCGGGCCCCCGGAGGGACAGATACGCAGTATTTT
TRBV12-5	-	TRBJ1-3	-	CASGSGVAGNTIYF	TGTGCTAGTGGTTCCGGGGTCGCAGGAAACACCATATATTTT
TRBV5-6	once	TRBJ2-5	-	CASSPPSGLRGETQYF	TGTGCCAGCAGCCCCCCTTCGGGTCTCCGAGGAGAGACCCAGTACTTC
TRBV7-2	once	TRBJ2-1	-	CASSPRDRISYNEQFF	TGTGCCAGCAGCCCGAGAGACAGGATCTCCTACAATGAGCAGTTCTTC
TRBV28	-	TRBJ1-6	-	CASSWENSPLHF	TGTGCCAGCAGTTGGGAGAATTCACCCCTCCACTTT
TRBV16	-	TRBJ2-7	-	CASSPGGYEQYF	TGTGCCAGCAGCCCCGGGGGCTACGAGCAGTACTTC
TRBV5-1	-	TRBJ1-2	TRBD1	CASSLVGVQGFGYTF	TGCGCCAGCAGCTTGGTGGGGGTACAGGGGTTCGGCTACACCTTC
TRBV5-1	-	TRBJ2-2	-	CASSLSPGATGELFF	TGCGCCAGCAGCTTGTCTCCAGGGGCCACCGGGGAGCTGTTTTTT
TRBV7-8	-	TRBJ1-1	-	CASRKGGSTEAFF	TGTGCCAGCAGGAAAGGCGGGTCCACTGAAGCTTTCTTT
TRBV28	-	TRBJ2-2	TRBD1	CASSRPDRGVGELFF	TGTGCCAGCAGTCGACCTGACAGGGGGGTCGGGGAGCTGTTTTTT
TRBV5-6	-	TRBJ2-4	-	CASSLTRAELAKNIQYF	TGTGCCAGCAGCTTGACCCGGGCCGAACTAGCCAAAAACATTCAGTACTTC
TRBV28	-	TRBJ1-1	-	CASSQTTGNTEAFF	TGTGCCAGCAGCCAGACGACGGGGAACACTGAAGCTTTCTTT
TRBV4-1	-	TRBJ2-3	TRBD2	CASSQEVGLVADTQYF	TGCGCCAGCAGCCAAGAGGTCGGACTAGTCGCAGATACGCAGTATTTT
TRBV9	-	TRBJ2-2	-	CASSVGGTNTGELFF	TGTGCCAGCAGCGTAGGCGGGACCAACACCGGGGAGCTGTTTTTT
TRBV14	-	TRBJ1-6	-	CASSQVGTGRFSPLHF	TGTGCCAGCAGCCAAGTTGGAACAGGGCGGTTCTCACCCCTCCACTTT
TRBV7-9	few	TRBJ2-7	TRBD2	CASSLGTGLAEPSRGYF	TGTGCCAGCAGCTTAGGGACCGGACTAGCGGAGCCCTCAAGGGGGTACTTC
TRBV27	-	TRBJ2-7	TRBD1	CASSVGQGFEEQYF	TGTGCCAGCAGTGTGGGACAGGGTTTTGAAGAGCAGTACTTC